This T cell receptor beta chain was recovered during a study of T cell responses to AZD1222 COVID-19 vaccine. CDR1 and CDR2 from the germline V gene are SGHTA and FQGTGA. Trimming removed 4 bases from V and 3 bases from J, with 5 bases in between. There are 12 residues in the CDR3. Produced via immunoSEQ multiplex PCR; TCRdb's table is partial and in-frame only. The data show about 140,000 clones, more than 85% seen once. This clone has a single count. V and J are TRBV7-3 and TRBJ2-3; D remains unclear. The material was peripheral blood, obtained on day 0 of AZD1222 vaccination. The TCR originated in an adult in good health. The CDR3 coding sequence is TGTGCCAGCAGCTCTGGGACAGATACGCAGTATTTT. It is translated as CASSSGTDTQYF.